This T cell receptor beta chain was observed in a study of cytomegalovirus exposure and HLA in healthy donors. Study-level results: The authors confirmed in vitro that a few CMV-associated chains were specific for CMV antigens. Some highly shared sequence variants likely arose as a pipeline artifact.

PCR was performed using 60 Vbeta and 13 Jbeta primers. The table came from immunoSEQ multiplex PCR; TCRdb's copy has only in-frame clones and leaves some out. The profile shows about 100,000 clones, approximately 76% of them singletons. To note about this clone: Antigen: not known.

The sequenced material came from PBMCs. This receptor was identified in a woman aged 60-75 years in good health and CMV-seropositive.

CDR3 DNA: TGTGCCAGCAGCTTAGGCGTCTCTCAGCCCCAGCATTTT. This gives the protein CASSLGVSQPQHF. The V gene is TRBV7-2, the J gene TRBJ1-5; D is unresolved. V was shortened by 1 base and J by 6 bases, with 7 bases between the two germline ends. CDR3 length: 13 residues. Germline-derived CDR1 and CDR2 are SGHTA and FQGNSA.